These 29 T cell receptor beta chains originate from one sample sequenced in a study of cytomegalovirus exposure and HLA in healthy donors. Use of 60 Vbeta and 13 Jbeta primers characterized the PCR. The data were produced by immunoSEQ multiplex PCR, yet TCRdb's version contains in-frame clones alone and is incomplete. The sample consists of under 200,000 clones, about four fifths of them appearing once. Sequenced sample: PBMCs. Every receptor here comes from a male donor in good health and CMV-seropositive.

V and J are TRBV7-2 and TRBJ1-2, with TRBD1 as a possible D gene (6 bases). Between the trimmed V and J ends, which lost 1 base and 3 bases, there was a span of 9 bases. This CDR3 spans 14 amino acids. Germline V gives CDR1 SGHTA, CDR2 FQGNSA. This chain's CDR3 is CASSLDGGHYGYTF. CDR3 nucleotide sequence: TGTGCCAGCAGCTTAGATGGGGGCCACTATGGCTACACCTTC. The whole variable domain, remainder taken from reference TRBV7-2 and TRBJ1-2, is GAGVSQSPSNKVTEKGKDVELRCDPISGHTALYWYRQSLGQGLEFLIYFQGNSAPDKSGLPSDRFSAERTGGSVSTLTIQRTQQEDSAVYLCASSLDGGHYGYTFGSGTRLTVV.

A few counts support this clone. The chain uses TRBV7-3 and TRBJ2-1; D call uncertain. Germline V gene data show CDR1 as SGHTA and CDR2 as FQGTGA. Trimming pared 7 bases from V and 9 bases from J, leaving 10 bases between. This CDR3 spans 11 amino acids. The CDR3 region is CASTLSPEQFF. The CDR3 DNA is TGTGCCAGCACCCTCTCCCCTGAGCAGTTCTTC.

J is TRBJ1-1 and V is TRBV6-5; TRBD1 might be the D (5 bases). The germline V and J ends were trimmed by 7 bases and 4 bases, with 13 bases remaining between them. The germline gives CDR1 MNHEY, CDR2 SVGAGI. The CDR3 is 13 amino acids. In DNA form, the CDR3 reads TGTGCCAGCAACGCCCCGGGGGTCACTGAAGCTTTCTTT. Its translation: CASNAPGVTEAFF.

The V call is TRBV4-1, the J call TRBJ1-5; maybe TRBD1 (6 bases). The V gene's germline CDR1 is MGHRA and CDR2 YSYEKL. The CDR3 totals 15 residues. V was pared by 0 bases and J by 2 bases, with 8 bases between. The CDR3, as DNA: TGCGCCAGCAGCCAAGAACCAGGGGGCAATCAGCCCCAGCATTTT. It specifies CASSQEPGGNQPQHF.

This chain joins TRBV6-5 and TRBJ2-1; 11 nucleotides agree with TRBD2. The germline gives CDR1 MNHEY, CDR2 SVGAGI. The CDR3 is made up of 15 amino acids. Trimming took 8 bases from V and 9 from J; bases not matched to a gene: 12. The CDR3 DNA follows: TGTGCCAGCTTAGCGGGGGGGCTGGGGTCGGGTGAGCAGTTCTTC. It translates to CASLAGGLGSGEQFF.

The rearrangement uses TRBV7-9 and TRBJ1-5; possible D gene TRBD1, 5 bases. V shed 2 bases and J shed 7 bases, with 27 bases lying between them. From germline, CDR1 is SEHNR and CDR2 FQNEAQ (reference sequence). This CDR3 is 19 amino acids long. The chain's CDR3 is CASSLFIPGGNLVGQPQHF. CDR3 nucleotide sequence: TGTGCCAGCAGCTTATTCATCCCGGGGGGAAACCTGGTCGGACAGCCCCAGCATTTT.

This clone was counted a few times. This chain links TRBV9 with TRBJ2-2, with 8 bases that match TRBD1. CDR1 SGDLS and CDR2 YYNGEE come from the germline V gene. The CDR3 consists of 14 residues. The V and J ends lost 3 bases and 6 bases, in that order; junction bases with no gene match: 4. The DNA of the CDR3 is TGTGCCAGCAGCGAAGGACAGGGCCCCGGGGAGCTGTTTTTT. Its translation: CASSEGQGPGELFF.

The CDR3 region is CATRGRERSYEQYF. As DNA, the CDR3 is TGTGCCACCCGGGGGAGGGAGAGGTCCTACGAGCAGTACTTC. This chain links TRBV10-3 with TRBJ2-7; 7 bases match TRBD2. CDR1 is ENHRY and CDR2 is SYGVKD in the germline V gene. V gave up 10 bases and J gave up 1 base; unmatched junction bases: 10. The CDR3 length is 14 residues.

J is TRBJ2-3 and V is TRBV5-1; tentative D call: TRBD1 (6 bases). The CDR3 sequence is 15 residues long. The V gene's germline CDR1 is SGHRS and CDR2 YFSETQ. The V end lost 0 bases, the J end lost 4 bases, and 12 bases lay between the germline ends. The CDR3 here is CASSLGGRGADTQYF. CDR3 DNA sequence: TGCGCCAGCAGCTTGGGGGGCAGGGGTGCAGATACGCAGTATTTT.

The chain couples TRBV10-3 to TRBJ1-1, with 10 bases aligning to TRBD1. Germline V gene lookup returns CDR1 ENHRY and CDR2 SYGVKD. The CDR3 covers 13 residues. The J segment lost 0 bases and the V segment lost 10 bases, leaving 2 bases of the junction unmatched. CDR3 region: CASDRGLNTEAFF. CDR3 bases: TGTGCCAGCGACAGGGGGCTGAACACTGAAGCTTTCTTT.

V usage is TRBV5-1 and J usage is TRBJ2-6; a weak D match, TRBD2 (5 bases). The V and J ends lost 1 base and 0 bases respectively, with 14 bases between them. The CDR3 loop spans 18 amino acids. Germline V CDR1 and CDR2: SGHRS, YFSETQ. The CDR3 DNA is TGCGCCAGCAGCTTGAGCAACACTAGGACCTCTGGGGCCAACGTCCTGACTTTC. This encodes CASSLSNTRTSGANVLTF.

V and J are TRBV9 and TRBJ2-5, with TRBD2 matching 13 bases. V shed 1 base and J 9 bases; nucleotides not matched to a gene: 12. The germline gives CDR1 SGDLS, CDR2 YYNGEE. The CDR3 has 17 residues. The CDR3 is CASSVQTSGGLGEAQYF. The CDR3 DNA reads TGTGCCAGCAGCGTACAGACTAGCGGGGGGTTGGGGGAGGCCCAGTACTTC.

This rearrangement joins TRBV19 to TRBJ2-3, with D possibly matching TRBD1 (6 bases). The ends were cut back, 1 base at V and 3 bases at J, with 11 bases in the middle. This CDR3 spans 15 amino acids. Looked up from germline, CDR1 is LNHDA and CDR2 is SQIVND (reference sequence). The CDR3: CASSIGTVSTDTQYF. The DNA of the CDR3 is TGTGCCAGTAGTATAGGGACAGTGAGTACAGATACGCAGTATTTT.

There are a few counts of this clone. The CDR3 loop reads CASSLGQGGDEQFF. In DNA, the CDR3 is TGCGCCAGCAGCTTGGGACAGGGTGGCGATGAGCAGTTCTTC. V is TRBV5-1 and J is TRBJ2-1; 7 nucleotides agree with TRBD1. V was pared by 0 bases and J by 8 bases, with 5 bases of the junction left unmatched. Germline CDR1 SGHRS, CDR2 YFSETQ. CDR3 length: 14 residues.

This chain joins TRBV19 and TRBJ2-7, with 7 bases fitting TRBD1. CDR3 length equals 15 residues. CDR1 and CDR2 from the germline V gene are LNHDA and SQIVND (reference sequence). The V and J ends lost 3 bases and 2 bases, in that order; junction bases with no gene match: 7. CDR3 nucleotide sequence: TGTGCCAGTAGTATGGTGACAGGGATGGCCTACGAGCAGTACTTC. The encoded protein is CASSMVTGMAYEQYF.

The chain recombines TRBV6-1 with TRBJ1-5; perhaps TRBD1 as D (6 bases). The CDR3 is made up of 16 amino acids. The germline V and J ends were trimmed by 5 bases and 9 bases, with 23 bases remaining between them. Per the germline V gene, CDR1 is MNHNS and CDR2 is SASEGT. CDR3 residues: CASSQVPGHESGPQHF. CDR3 nucleotide sequence: TGTGCCAGCAGTCAAGTTCCGGGACACGAATCGGGGCCCCAGCATTTT.

The rearrangement links TRBV30 to TRBJ2-7, with 9 bases identical to TRBD2. Germline CDR1 is GTSNPN and CDR2 is SVGIG (reference sequence). CDR3 size: 13 residues. The V gene end was trimmed by 4 bases and the J gene end by 2 bases; junction bases not matched to a gene: 3. The CDR3 DNA reads as TGTGCCTGGACAACTAGCGGGCCCTACGAGCAGTACTTC. It yields the protein CAWTTSGPYEQYF.

The genes are TRBV6-6 and TRBJ1-5; maybe TRBD1 (6 bases). The CDR3 is made up of 14 amino acids. Trimming took 4 bases from V and 6 from J, leaving 13 bases between them. Germline V gene sequence: CDR1 MNHNY, CDR2 SVGAGI (reference sequence). The CDR3 protein is CASSSGAAGQPQHF. For the CDR3, the DNA is TGTGCCAGCAGTTCAGGGGCGGCGGGTCAGCCCCAGCATTTT.

This clone was seen only a few times. The chain uses TRBV6-5 and TRBJ2-7; a possible D gene is TRBD2 (5 bases). CDR3 length: 13 amino acids. Trimming removed 8 bases at V and 3 bases at J, with 14 bases between. CDR1 is MNHEY, CDR2 SVGAGI, per germline. DNA of the CDR3: TGTGCCAGCGATGGAGGATTCGGCTACGAGCAGTACTTC. This translates into CASDGGFGYEQYF.

The chain joins TRBV7-3 to TRBJ2-7, with TRBD2 identical over 10 bases. This CDR3 is 15 amino acids long. The V segment lost 2 bases and the J segment 3 bases; nucleotides outside the gene matches: 4. The germline CDR1 and CDR2 sequences are SGHTA and FQGTGA. CDR3 nucleotide sequence: TGTGCCAGCAGCTTACAGCCTAGCGGGAGCTACGAGCAGTACTTC. It yields the protein CASSLQPSGSYEQYF.

Only a few counts were recorded for this clone. The chain employs TRBV14 and TRBJ1-4; TRBD1 agrees at 8 bases. This CDR3 is built from 15 residues. CDR1 and CDR2 (germline): SGHDN, FVKESK. V shed 2 bases and J 7 bases; nucleotides not matched to a gene: 6. CDR3: CASSQSWTGSEKLFF. In nucleotides, the CDR3 is TGTGCCAGCAGCCAATCATGGACAGGGAGTGAAAAACTGTTTTTT.

The chain has TRBV9 and TRBJ1-2; 9 bases match TRBD1. The CDR3 totals 13 residues. Looked up from germline, CDR1 is SGDLS and CDR2 is YYNGEE. Trimming took 4 bases from V and 8 from J; bases not matched to a gene: 6. CDR3 bases: TGTGCCAGCAGCTATAACAGGGGGCAAGGCTACACCTTC. Its protein product is CASSYNRGQGYTF.

The gene calls are TRBV9 and TRBJ2-5; D gene unclear. Trimming stripped 0 bases from V and 1 base from J, with 10 bases between. This CDR3 is 15 amino acids long. Germline V gives CDR1 SGDLS, CDR2 YYNGEE. CDR3 residues: CASSVAPAAQETQYF. CDR3 DNA: TGTGCCAGCAGCGTAGCTCCGGCGGCCCAAGAGACCCAGTACTTC.

The genes are TRBV5-5 and TRBJ2-2; no clear D gene. CDR3 length equals 14 residues. CDR1 is SGHKS and CDR2 is YYEKEE in the germline V gene (reference sequence). V lost 0 bases and J lost 1, with 4 bases in between. CDR3 protein: CASSLGLNTGELFF. CDR3 DNA: TGTGCCAGCAGCTTGGGGCTGAACACCGGGGAGCTGTTTTTT.

The V call is TRBV9, the J call TRBJ1-5; 7 nucleotides align to TRBD1. Germline lookup yields CDR1 SGDLS and CDR2 YYNGEE. The CDR3 is 14 amino acids. J lost 3 bases, V lost 3 bases, and 3 bases had no gene match. The CDR3 here is CASSGQGPNQPQHF. The CDR3, as DNA: TGTGCCAGCAGCGGACAGGGACCCAATCAGCCCCAGCATTTT.

The chain uses TRBV6-4 and TRBJ2-2, with 7 bases identical to TRBD2. Trimming at V came to 4 bases and at J to 0 bases, leaving 8 bases not matched to a gene. Germline-derived CDR1 and CDR2 are MRHNA and SNTAGT. The CDR3 consists of 17 residues. The CDR3 nucleotides are TGTGCCAGCAGTGTCTTCGGGGCGGGGGCGAACACCGGGGAGCTGTTTTTT. It encodes CASSVFGAGANTGELFF.

The chain carries TRBV15 and TRBJ1-5, with 9 bases aligning to TRBD1. J gave up 2 bases and V 1 base, and 3 bases lay outside the gene matches. There are 16 residues in the CDR3. The germline V gene has CDR1 LNHNV and CDR2 YYDKDF (reference sequence). The CDR3 loop reads CATSRVRQGGNQPQHF. As DNA, the CDR3 is TGTGCCACCAGCAGAGTTCGACAGGGGGGCAATCAGCCCCAGCATTTT.

The genes are TRBV19 and TRBJ1-5; no clear D. V gave up 7 bases and J gave up 0 bases, with 16 bases separating them. Germline V gene sequence: CDR1 LNHDA, CDR2 SQIVND (reference sequence). CDR3 length equals 16 residues. This CDR3 is CASIREGTYSNQPQHF. DNA for the CDR3: TGTGCCAGTATAAGAGAGGGAACATATAGCAATCAGCCCCAGCATTTT.

This sequence joins TRBV28 and TRBJ2-2; D not resolved. The CDR3 length is 14 residues. CDR1 MDHEN and CDR2 SYDVKM come from the germline V gene. The ends were cut back, 2 bases at V and 8 bases at J, with 12 bases in the middle. The CDR3 region is CASSLPAVPGELFF. CDR3 in DNA: TGTGCCAGCAGTTTACCCGCAGTTCCGGGGGAGCTGTTTTTT. The whole variable domain, remainder taken from reference TRBV28 and TRBJ2-2, is DVKVTQSSRYLVKRTGEKVFLECVQDMDHENMFWYRQDPGLGLRLIYFSYDVKMKEKGDIPEGYSVSREKKERFSLILESASTNQTSMYLCASSLPAVPGELFFGEGSRLTVL.